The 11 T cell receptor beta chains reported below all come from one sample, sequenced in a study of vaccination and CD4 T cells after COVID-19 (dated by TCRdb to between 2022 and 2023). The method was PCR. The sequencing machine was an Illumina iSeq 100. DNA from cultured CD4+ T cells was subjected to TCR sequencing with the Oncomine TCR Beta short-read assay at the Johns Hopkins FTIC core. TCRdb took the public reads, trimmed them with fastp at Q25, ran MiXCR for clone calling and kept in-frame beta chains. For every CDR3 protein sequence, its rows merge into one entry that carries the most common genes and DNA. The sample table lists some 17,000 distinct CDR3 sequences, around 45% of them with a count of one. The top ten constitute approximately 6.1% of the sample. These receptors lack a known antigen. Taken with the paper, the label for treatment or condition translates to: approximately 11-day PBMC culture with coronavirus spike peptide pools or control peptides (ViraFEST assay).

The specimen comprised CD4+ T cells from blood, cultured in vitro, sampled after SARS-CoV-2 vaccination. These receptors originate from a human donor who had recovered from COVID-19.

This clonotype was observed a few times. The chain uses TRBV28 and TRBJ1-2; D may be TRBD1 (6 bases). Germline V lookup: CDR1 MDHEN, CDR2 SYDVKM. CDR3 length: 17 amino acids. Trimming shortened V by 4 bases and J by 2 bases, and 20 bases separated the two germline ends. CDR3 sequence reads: CASSWGREGPLNYGYTF. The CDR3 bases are TGTGCCAGCAGTTGGGGGCGGGAGGGCCCTCTAAACTATGGCTACACCTTC.

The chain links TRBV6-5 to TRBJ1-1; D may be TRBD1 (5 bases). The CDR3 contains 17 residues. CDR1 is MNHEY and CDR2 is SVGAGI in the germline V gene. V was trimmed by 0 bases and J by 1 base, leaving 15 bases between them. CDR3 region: CASSYSIPRVGNTEAFF. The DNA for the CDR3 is TGTGCCAGCAGTTACTCGATCCCCAGGGTAGGGAACACTGAAGCTTTCTTT.

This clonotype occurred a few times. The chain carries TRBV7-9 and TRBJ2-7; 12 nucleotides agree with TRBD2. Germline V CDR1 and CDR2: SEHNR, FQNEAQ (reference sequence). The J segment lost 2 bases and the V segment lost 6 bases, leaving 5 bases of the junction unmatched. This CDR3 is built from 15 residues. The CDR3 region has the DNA TGTGCCAGCAGACGTACTAGCGGGAGGACCTACGAGCAGTACTTC. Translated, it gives CASRRTSGRTYEQYF.

CDR3 protein: CASSLAGGTDTQYF. DNA for the CDR3: TGTGCCAGCAGCTTAGCGGGTGGCACAGATACGCAGTATTTT. V and J are TRBV11-3 and TRBJ2-3; no clear D. The CDR3 length is 14 residues. Looked up from germline, CDR1 is SGHNT and CDR2 is YENEEA. The V and J ends lost 1 base and 1 base respectively, with 6 bases between them.

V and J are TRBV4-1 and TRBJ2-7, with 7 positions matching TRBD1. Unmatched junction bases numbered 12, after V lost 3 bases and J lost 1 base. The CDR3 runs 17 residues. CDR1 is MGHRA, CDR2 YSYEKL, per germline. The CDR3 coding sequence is TGCGCCAGCAGCCATCCCAAAGACAGGGATATTTCCTACGAGCAGTACTTC. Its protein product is CASSHPKDRDISYEQYF.

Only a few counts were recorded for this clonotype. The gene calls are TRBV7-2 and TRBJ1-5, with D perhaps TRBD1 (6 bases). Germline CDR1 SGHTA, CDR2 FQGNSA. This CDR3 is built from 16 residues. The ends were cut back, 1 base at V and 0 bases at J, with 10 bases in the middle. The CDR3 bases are TGTGCCAGCAGCTTAGGGACAGTTAATAGCAATCAGCCCCAGCATTTT. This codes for CASSLGTVNSNQPQHF.

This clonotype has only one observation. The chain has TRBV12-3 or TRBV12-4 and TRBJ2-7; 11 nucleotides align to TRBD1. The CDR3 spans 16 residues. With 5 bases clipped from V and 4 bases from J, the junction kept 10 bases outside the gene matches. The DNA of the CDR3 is TGTGCCAGCAGTCCCCGATACGGGACAGGGGGTTACGAGCAGTACTTC. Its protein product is CASSPRYGTGGYEQYF.

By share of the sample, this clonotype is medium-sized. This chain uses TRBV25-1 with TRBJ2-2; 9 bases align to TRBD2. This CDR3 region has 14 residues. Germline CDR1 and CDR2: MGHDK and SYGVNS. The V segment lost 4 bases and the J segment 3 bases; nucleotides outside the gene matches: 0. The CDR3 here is CASSGTSDTGELFF. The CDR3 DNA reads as TGTGCCAGCAGTGGGACTAGCGACACCGGGGAGCTGTTTTTT.

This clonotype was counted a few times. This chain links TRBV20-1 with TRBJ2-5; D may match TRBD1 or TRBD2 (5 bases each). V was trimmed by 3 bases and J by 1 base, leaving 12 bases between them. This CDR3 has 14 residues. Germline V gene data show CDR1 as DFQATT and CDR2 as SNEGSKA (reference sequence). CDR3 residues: CSARWGNAQETQYF. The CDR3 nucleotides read TGCAGTGCTAGGTGGGGGAATGCCCAAGAGACCCAGTACTTC.

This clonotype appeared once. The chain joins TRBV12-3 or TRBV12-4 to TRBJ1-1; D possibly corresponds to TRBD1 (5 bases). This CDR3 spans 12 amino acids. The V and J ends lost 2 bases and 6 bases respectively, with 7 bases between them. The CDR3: CASSLTGSEAFF. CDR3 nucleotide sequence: TGTGCCAGCAGTTTAACAGGATCTGAAGCTTTCTTT.

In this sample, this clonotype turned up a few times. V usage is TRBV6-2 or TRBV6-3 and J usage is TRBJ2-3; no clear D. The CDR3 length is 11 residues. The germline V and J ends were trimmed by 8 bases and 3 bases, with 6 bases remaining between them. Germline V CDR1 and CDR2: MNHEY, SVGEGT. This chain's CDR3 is CASGKTDTQYF. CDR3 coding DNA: TGTGCCAGCGGAAAGACAGATACGCAGTATTTT.